Below are 7 T cell receptor beta chains sequenced from a single sample in a study of T cells after yellow fever vaccination. TCRdb analysed the 5' RACE reads with MiXCR anew, one entry per CDR3 protein. The data contain approximately 510,000 distinct CDR3 sequences, 21% of them singletons. Sequenced here: PBMCs, sampled approximately 22 days after the first yellow fever vaccination. Receptors were obtained from a man between 18 and 29 years old who received the YFV17D yellow fever vaccine.

This clonotype was recorded a few times. Here the CDR3 reads CASSLTGSPYEQYV. The CDR3 bases are TGTGCCAGCAGCTTAACGGGGTCGCCCTACGAGCAGTACGTC. This chain connects TRBV5-6 to TRBJ2-7; D is perhaps TRBD2 (5 bases). CDR3 length: 14 amino acids. The V gene's germline CDR1 is SGHDT and CDR2 YYEEEE. The germline V and J ends were trimmed by 2 bases and 2 bases, with 11 bases remaining between them.

The rearrangement links TRBV4-2 to TRBJ2-1, with TRBD1 identical over 8 bases. From germline, CDR1 is LGHNA and CDR2 YNFKEQ. CDR3 length: 14 amino acids. The J segment lost 6 bases and the V segment lost 3 bases, leaving 4 bases of the junction unmatched. The CDR3 nucleotides read TGTGCCAGCAGCCACATGACAGGGGCCAATGAGCAGTTCTTC. Translated, it gives CASSHMTGANEQFF.

This chain's CDR3 is CASSRPPIGGKVSEETQYF. In nucleotides, the CDR3 is TGTGCCAGCAGCCGTCCCCCGATCGGGGGTAAGGTTTCAGAGGAGACCCAGTACTTC. The genes are TRBV3-1 and TRBJ2-5, with D possibly being TRBD2 (6 bases). Germline V gene data show CDR1 as LGHDT and CDR2 as YNNKEL (reference sequence). The CDR3 loop spans 19 amino acids. Between the trimmed V and J ends, which lost 4 bases and 5 bases, there was a span of 29 bases.

This clonotype showed up just a few times. The genes are TRBV2 and TRBJ1-2; unclear D gene. This CDR3 comprises 15 residues. Looked up from germline, CDR1 is SNHLY and CDR2 is FYNNEI. Trimming shortened V by 8 bases and J by 2 bases, and 18 bases separated the two germline ends. This CDR3 reads CASRLEPNMNYGYTF. CDR3 DNA: TGTGCCAGCCGTCTAGAACCCAATATGAACTATGGCTACACCTTC.

This clonotype was seen at least ten times. The chain combines TRBV20-1 with TRBJ2-1; tentative D call: TRBD1 (6 bases). The V gene's germline CDR1 is DFQATT and CDR2 SNEGSKA (reference sequence). CDR3 length: 13 amino acids. V was shortened by 0 bases and J by 6 bases, with 9 bases between the two germline ends. CDR3 in amino acids: CSARDRGGNEQFF. The CDR3 DNA reads as TGCAGTGCTAGAGATCGAGGGGGCAATGAGCAGTTCTTC.

The chain has TRBV6-2 or TRBV6-3 and TRBJ2-1; 8 bases align to TRBD2. From germline, CDR1 is MNHEY and CDR2 SVGEGT. V shed 6 bases, J shed 3 bases, and the junction held 13 bases outside the gene matches. CDR3 length equals 17 residues. CDR3 protein: CASSLRGGGPLYNEQFF. The CDR3 nucleotides are TGTGCCAGCAGCCTACGGGGCGGGGGGCCACTCTACAATGAGCAGTTCTTC.

This clonotype was detected a few times. In DNA form, the CDR3 reads TGCAGCGTTCCCACAGGGATAAGCGACCAGACCCAGTACTTC. Its translation: CSVPTGISDQTQYF. V is TRBV29-1 and J is TRBJ2-5, with D maybe TRBD1 (6 bases). V was pared by 5 bases and J by 6 bases, with 19 bases between. The CDR3 runs to 14 residues. Looked up from germline, CDR1 is SQVTM and CDR2 is ANQGSEA.